Listed below are T cell receptor beta chains from one sample, sequenced in a study of blood T cell repertoires in COVID-19. TCRdb keeps only in-frame clones here, not all; method: immunoSEQ multiplex PCR. The sample shows roughly 95,000 clones, more than 75% of them seen only once. The sample consisted of peripheral blood. These receptors were taken from a man at least 80 years old with acute or convalescent COVID-19. Both conserved end residues are part of each CDR3. Fields, in order: J gene, V gene, D gene, clone size, CDR3 protein, CDR3 DNA. The D gene is left open where the match is weak. A row's size may be missing; if present it is once, few, many or a size class.

TRBJ1-1,TRBV15,NA,NA,CATAYRELNTEAFF,TGTGCCACAGCTTACAGGGAATTGAACACTGAAGCTTTCTTT
TRBJ1-1,TRBV29-1,NA,NA,CSAGRITEAFF,TGCAGCGCAGGGAGGATCACTGAAGCTTTCTTT
TRBJ1-1,TRBV29-1,TRBD1,NA,CSVTVTGGRTEAFF,TGCAGCGTTACCGTTACAGGGGGCAGGACTGAAGCTTTCTTT
TRBJ1-1,TRBV30,TRBD1,NA,CARTGGTEAFF,TGTGCCCGAACAGGGGGCACTGAAGCTTTCTTT
TRBJ1-4,TRBV7-2,NA,NA,CASSWLINEKLFF,TGTGCCAGCAGCTGGCTGATTAATGAAAAACTGTTTTTT
TRBJ1-3,TRBV29-1,TRBD1,NA,CSVGTDLAGNTIYF,TGCAGCGTGGGGACAGATCTCGCTGGAAACACCATATATTTT
TRBJ2-1,TRBV6-2/TRBV6-3,TRBD2,NA,CASSYSKVLAGDEQFF,TGTGCCAGCAGTTACTCGAAAGTACTAGCGGGAGATGAGCAGTTCTTC
TRBJ2-7,TRBV14,NA,NA,CASSGIQGGEQYF,TGTGCCAGCAGCGGAATCCAGGGAGGCGAGCAGTACTTC
TRBJ1-4,TRBV7-2,NA,once,CASSLAGAGTNEKLFF,TGTGCCAGCAGCTTAGCGGGGGCCGGGACTAATGAAAAACTGTTTTTT
TRBJ2-1,TRBV10-3,NA,NA,CAISDSIMEQFF,TGTGCCATCAGTGATTCAATCATGGAGCAGTTCTTC
TRBJ1-3,TRBV11-2,NA,few,CASSPTIRQAGNTIYF,TGTGCCAGCAGCCCCACCATCCGACAGGCTGGAAACACCATATATTTT
TRBJ1-6,TRBV27,NA,medium-sized,CASSSAGSPLHF,TGTGCCAGCAGTTCCGCGGGTTCACCCCTCCACTTT
TRBJ1-4,TRBV5-1,TRBD1,few,CASSLVGNRGEKLFF,TGCGCCAGCAGCTTGGTTGGTAACAGGGGTGAAAAACTGTTTTTT
TRBJ2-1,TRBV7-2,TRBD2,NA,CASSLSFEAGVVVAEEQFF,TGTGCCAGCAGCTTATCCTTCGAAGCGGGAGTAGTCGTGGCGGAGGAGCAGTTCTTC
TRBJ2-5,TRBV7-2,TRBD1,NA,CASSLGTAFQETQYF,TGTGCCAGCAGCCTGGGGACAGCCTTTCAAGAGACCCAGTACTTC
TRBJ2-1,TRBV10-2,TRBD2,NA,CASTPGLAKEGEQFF,TGCGCCAGCACTCCGGGACTAGCGAAAGAGGGTGAGCAGTTCTTC
TRBJ1-6,TRBV5-4,TRBD1,NA,CASNLDREDSPLHF,TGTGCCAGCAACCTGGACAGGGAAGATTCACCCCTCCACTTT
TRBJ1-2,TRBV9,NA,NA,CASRRDSGYTF,TGTGCCAGTAGGAGGGATTCCGGCTACACCTTC
TRBJ2-2,TRBV27,NA,NA,CASRLGAQTRSGELFF,TGTGCCAGCCGACTTGGGGCTCAAACCCGTTCCGGGGAGCTGTTTTTT
TRBJ1-2,TRBV7-2,TRBD1,NA,CASSLDRGRGGYTF,TGTGCCAGCAGCCTGGACAGGGGGCGCGGAGGCTACACCTTC
TRBJ2-5,TRBV10-2,TRBD1,once,CASRTGTGGKETQYF,TGCGCCAGCAGAACCGGGACAGGGGGAAAGGAGACCCAGTACTTC
TRBJ2-2,TRBV2,TRBD2,NA,CASSPSGRRPPAGELFF,TGTGCCAGCAGTCCTAGCGGGAGAAGGCCACCGGCCGGGGAGCTGTTTTTT